Presented here are 8 T cell receptor beta chains from one specimen sequenced in a study of blood T cell repertoires in COVID-19. Some clones are missing from TCRdb's copy, which holds only in-frame ones; the method was immunoSEQ multiplex PCR. The table has tens of thousands of clones, about 88% seen once; the top ten hold around 4.2%. The material sequenced was peripheral blood. Receptors were obtained from a man aged 65 to 85 with acute or convalescent COVID-19.

The chain employs TRBV6-5 and TRBJ1-2; D gene uncertain. The CDR3 has 12 amino acids. The V gene lost 6 bases and the J gene lost 4 bases, with 9 bases spanning the gap. The germline gives CDR1 MNHEY, CDR2 SVGAGI. The DNA of the CDR3 is TGTGCCAGCAGGAGGGAGATCTATGGCTACACCTTC. Amino acids: CASRREIYGYTF.

The chain joins TRBV30 to TRBJ1-4; D remains unclear. The CDR3 loop spans 12 amino acids. The germline V gene encodes CDR1 GTSNPN and CDR2 SVGIG (reference sequence). V was shortened by 3 bases and J by 12 bases, with 14 bases between the two germline ends. For the CDR3, the DNA is TGTGCCTGGAGGCATCCACCCGGGGAACTGTTTTTT. It codes for CAWRHPPGELFF.

The chain couples TRBV4-2 to TRBJ2-1; 12 positions match TRBD2. V shed 2 bases and J 7 bases; nucleotides not matched to a gene: 12. CDR3 length equals 18 residues. Germline V lookup: CDR1 LGHNA, CDR2 YNFKEQ. In nucleotides, the CDR3 is TGTGCCAGCAGCCAAAGTGGGCGGACTAGCGGGGCAATAAATGAGCAGTTCTTC. It yields the protein CASSQSGRTSGAINEQFF.

This clone was recorded a few times. V and J are TRBV6-6 and TRBJ1-1, with D unresolved. CDR1 and CDR2 (germline): MNHNY, SVGAGI (reference sequence). The CDR3 contains 14 residues. The ends were cut back, 6 bases at V and 5 bases at J, with 16 bases in the middle. The CDR3 sequence: CASSPAVLGTEAFF. For the CDR3, the DNA is TGTGCCAGCAGCCCCGCGGTCCTGGGTACTGAAGCTTTCTTT.

A remark on this clone: The sample contains more than one DNA sequence encoding this CDR3. V gene TRBV27 combines with J gene TRBJ1-2, with D perhaps matching TRBD1 (6 bases). Germline lookup yields CDR1 MNHEY and CDR2 SMNVEV (reference sequence). CDR3 length: 13 residues. V dropped 3 bases and J dropped 4 bases, with 9 bases sitting between them. CDR3 DNA sequence: TGTGCCAGCAGTTTCAGGGGCGGCTATGGCTACACCTTC. It is translated as CASSFRGGYGYTF.

The genes are TRBV4-3 and TRBJ1-5; no clear D. In germline, CDR1 is LGHNA, CDR2 YSLEER. The CDR3 sequence is 15 residues long. V lost 0 bases, J lost 6 bases, and 12 bases lay in between. The CDR3: CASSQEWAKFQPQHF. In DNA form, the CDR3 reads TGCGCCAGCAGCCAAGAGTGGGCAAAATTTCAGCCCCAGCATTTT.

The gene calls are TRBV5-1 and TRBJ2-1; TRBD2 might be the D (6 bases). Looked up from germline, CDR1 is SGHRS and CDR2 is YFSETQ. V shed 3 bases and J shed 5 bases, with 24 bases lying between them. The CDR3 covers 18 residues. DNA of the CDR3: TGCGCCAGCAGCTCGCCGGTTAATGGGGCGGGGAAGGACAATGAGCAGTTCTTC. Protein sequence: CASSSPVNGAGKDNEQFF.

The chain is built from TRBV4-3 and TRBJ2-7, with TRBD1 matching over 9 bases. Germline CDR1 and CDR2: LGHNA and YSLEER. This CDR3 has 18 residues. Trimming removed 1 base from V and 0 bases from J; junction bases left unmatched: 10. CDR3 DNA: TGCGCCAGCAGCCAAGCCCACCGGGACAGGGAGTTCTCCTACGAGCAGTACTTC. This codes for CASSQAHRDREFSYEQYF.